This T cell receptor (beta chain) was obtained from a study of persistence of HIV-infected CD4 T cells. Study-level background: Isolated cells were CMV- and HIV-1 Gag-responding CD4+ T cells. Overall study results and limits: CMV- and Gag-responding cells had lower TCRbeta richness than CD3/CD28-responding cells.

To note about this clone: Its antigen is unidentified.

This was the immunoSEQ version 4 assay in survey mode. Only in-frame clones appear in the TCRdb table, and some are missing; sequencing was by immunoSEQ multiplex PCR. The data contain some 48,000 clones, 70% to 80% of them singletons. Cells were stimulated with CMV-infected fibroblast lysates at roughly 9.1 ug/mL. Sorted nonresponding memory CD4+ T cells were CD40L-negative, CD69-negative, CD45RO-high. Adults with HIV-1 started suppressive ART while chronically infected. Trimming removed 6 bases from V and 0 bases from J, with 9 bases in between. This CDR3 is 14 amino acids long. In germline, CDR1 is LNHDA, CDR2 SQIVND (reference sequence).

The source of this sequence is an adult man with HIV who was CMV-seropositive. The sequences come from CD4+ T cells sorted from PBMCs after roughly 17-hour stimulation, collected from a patient who received antiretroviral therapy. The chain uses TRBV19 and TRBJ1-3; no firm D call. CDR3 in amino acids: CASSEGISGNTIYF. The CDR3 DNA reads as TGTGCCAGTAGCGAAGGAATCTCTGGAAACACCATATATTTT.